This TCR beta chain was identified during a study of siplizumab effects on memory and regulatory T cells. Whole-study findings and limits: Proliferating CD4+ or CD8+ clones, roughly 80-95% of them, lacked an assignable naive or memory phenotype. Unstimulated subsets contained matches for only a minor fraction of alloreactive clones.

TCRdb's table, derived via immunoSEQ multiplex PCR, lists solely in-frame clones and lacks some. The table has approximately 120,000 clones, roughly 94% seen once. Regarding this clone: No antigen is known for it.

In germline, CDR1 is GTSNPN, CDR2 SVGIG (reference sequence). V was shortened by 2 bases and J by 11 bases, with 23 bases between the two germline ends. The CDR3 contains 15 residues. This TCR derives from a human donor in good health. This chain uses TRBV30 with TRBJ2-3, with D perhaps matching TRBD2 (5 bases). The sequencing input was Tregs sorted from blood. The CDR3 region is CAWSRALIGVAGQYF. The CDR3 region has the DNA TGTGCCTGGAGTCGTGCCCTTATCGGGGTTGCAGGGCAGTATTTT.